These 26 T cell receptor beta chains were all obtained from the same sample, sequenced in a study of blood T cell repertoires in COVID-19. Assay used: immunoSEQ multiplex PCR; TCRdb lists only in-frame clones, some missing. The sample lists about 260,000 clones; approximately 86% were seen once. Material for sequencing was peripheral blood. These TCRs come from a man aged 30 to 45 with active or convalescent COVID-19.

V is TRBV27 and J is TRBJ2-3, with 10 nucleotides matching TRBD2. The CDR3 totals 16 residues. Germline CDR1 and CDR2: MNHEY and SMNVEV (reference sequence). V was pared by 3 bases and J by 5 bases, with 8 bases of the junction left unmatched. As DNA, the CDR3 is TGTGCCAGCAGTTTTCCCCCGACTAGCGGGCTAGATACGCAGTATTTT. It is translated as CASSFPPTSGLDTQYF.

The chain uses TRBV5-1 and TRBJ2-7, with 8 nucleotides matching TRBD1. After removal of 2 bases from V and 4 bases from J, the junction contained 8 bases not matched to a gene. The CDR3 covers 15 residues. Germline CDR1 SGHRS, CDR2 YFSETQ. The DNA for the CDR3 is TGCGCCAGCAGCTTAAACAGGGGGGCTGGTTACGAGCAGTACTTC. Its protein is CASSLNRGAGYEQYF.

This clone has a single count. The rearrangement joins TRBV5-5 to TRBJ2-3, with D possibly being TRBD2 (6 bases). This CDR3 comprises 16 residues. V gave up 2 bases and J gave up 2 bases, with 15 bases separating them. Germline V gene lookup returns CDR1 SGHKS and CDR2 YYEKEE (reference sequence). Written as DNA, the CDR3 is TGTGCCAGCAGCTTTCAATACGGGAGAATCACAGATACGCAGTATTTT. Amino acids: CASSFQYGRITDTQYF.

The V gene is TRBV5-5, the J gene TRBJ1-1; possibly TRBD1 for D (5 bases). Germline V gene lookup returns CDR1 SGHKS and CDR2 YYEKEE (reference sequence). The V gene lost 4 bases and the J gene lost 1 base, with 14 bases spanning the gap. This CDR3 region has 15 residues. DNA of the CDR3: TGTGCCAGCAGCCTTTCCGCCAGGGAGAACACTGAAGCTTTCTTT. It codes for CASSLSARENTEAFF.

The chain uses TRBV4-3 and TRBJ1-2; a possible D gene is TRBD1 (6 bases). Germline values: CDR1 LGHNA, CDR2 YSLEER. Trimming pared 0 bases from V and 6 bases from J, leaving 17 bases between. This CDR3 contains 16 residues. CDR3 DNA: TGCGCCAGCAGCCAAGAAATACAGGGAAAGTCCAATGGCTACACCTTC. Translation gives CASSQEIQGKSNGYTF.

The rearrangement links TRBV9 to TRBJ1-2; D perhaps matches TRBD1 (5 bases). The CDR3 has 16 residues. Germline V gives CDR1 SGDLS, CDR2 YYNGEE. Trimming stripped 4 bases from V and 4 bases from J, with 20 bases between. Here the CDR3 DNA reads TGTGCCAGCAGCTCCCGGGGGGGAGGGCTCGGCTATGGCTACACCTTC. Encoded protein: CASSSRGGGLGYGYTF.

V and J are TRBV10-3 and TRBJ1-5; TRBD1 is a possible D gene (6 bases). The V end lost 7 bases, the J end lost 6 bases, and 13 bases lay between the germline ends. This CDR3 contains 13 residues. Germline lookup yields CDR1 ENHRY and CDR2 SYGVKD. CDR3 residues: CAITGGPSQPQHF. The DNA for the CDR3 is TGTGCCATCACCGGGGGGCCCTCTCAGCCCCAGCATTTT.

This clone was seen more than once but under ten times. V and J are TRBV9 and TRBJ1-5; D gene uncertain. This CDR3 comprises 13 residues. Germline V CDR1 and CDR2: SGDLS, YYNGEE. Trimming pared 4 bases from V and 0 bases from J, leaving 5 bases between. The CDR3 is CASSPYSNQPQHF. DNA of the CDR3: TGTGCCAGCAGCCCTTATAGCAATCAGCCCCAGCATTTT.

The chain links TRBV5-6 to TRBJ2-1; TRBD2 matches 7 bases. With V trimmed by 0 bases and J by 6 bases, 6 bases remained unmatched. This CDR3 region has 15 residues. Germline values: CDR1 SGHDT, CDR2 YYEEEE. CDR3 DNA: TGTGCCAGCAGCTTGGGGGGAGGGCCCTCCAATGAGCAGTTCTTC. Its translation: CASSLGGGPSNEQFF.

In this sample, this clone turned up once. The chain carries TRBV6-2 or TRBV6-3 and TRBJ2-1; possible D gene TRBD1, 6 bases. Germline lookup yields CDR1 MNHEY and CDR2 SVGEGT. Trimming cost V 5 bases and J 0 bases, with 8 bases left between them. The CDR3 extends over 14 amino acids. CDR3 in amino acids: CASSPDSSYNEQFF. CDR3 nucleotide sequence: TGTGCCAGCAGTCCGGACAGCTCCTACAATGAGCAGTTCTTC.

V gene TRBV5-4 combines with J gene TRBJ1-1; D perhaps matches TRBD1 (6 bases). The CDR3 is 13 residues long. Germline lookup yields CDR1 SGHNT and CDR2 YYREEE (reference sequence). Trimming removed 4 bases from V and 3 bases from J, with 10 bases in between. CDR3 sequence: CASSPGQYTEAFF. CDR3 nucleotide sequence: TGTGCCAGCAGCCCCGGACAGTACACTGAAGCTTTCTTT. Filled out from reference TRBV5-4 and TRBJ1-1, the complete variable domain reads ETGVTQSPTHLIKTRGQQVTLRCSSQSGHNTVSWYQQALGQGPQFIFQYYREEENGRGNFPPRFSGLQFPNYSSELNVNALELDDSALYLCASSPGQYTEAFFGQGTRLTVV.

The rearrangement uses TRBV3-1 (or the pseudogene TRBV3-2) and TRBJ2-7; no clear D. This CDR3 is 15 amino acids long. V shed 0 bases and J shed 2 bases, with 11 bases lying between them. Germline CDR1 reads LGHDT; CDR2 reads YNNKEL (reference sequence). The CDR3 sequence is CASSQDRLGAYEQYF. CDR3 nucleotide sequence: TGTGCCAGCAGCCAAGATAGGCTTGGAGCCTACGAGCAGTACTTC.

This clone was detected a few times. The genes are TRBV12-3 or TRBV12-4 and TRBJ2-7; 8 bases line up with TRBD2. This CDR3 comprises 13 residues. The trim removed 3 bases at V and 6 bases at J, leaving 4 bases unmatched. The CDR3 sequence is CASSFGGGIEQYF. The CDR3 bases are TGTGCCAGCAGTTTCGGCGGGGGGATCGAGCAGTACTTC.

The chain's CDR3 is CANRGQNSGNTIYF. The CDR3 region has the DNA TGTGCCAACAGGGGACAGAACTCTGGAAACACCATATATTTT. The chain is built from TRBV2 and TRBJ1-3; 7 nucleotides align to TRBD1. The CDR3 runs to 14 residues. In germline, CDR1 is SNHLY, CDR2 FYNNEI. Trimming at V came to 10 bases and at J to 0 bases, leaving 6 bases not matched to a gene. Using reference TRBV2 and TRBJ1-3 for the parts outside the CDR3, the full variable domain is EPEVTQTPSHQVTQMGQEVILRCVPISNHLYFYWYRQILGQKVEFLVSFYNNEISEKSEIFDDQFSVERPDGSNFTLKIRSTKLEDSAMYFCANRGQNSGNTIYFGEGSWLTVV.

J is TRBJ2-1 and V is TRBV24-1; 9 bases are a match to TRBD1. The V and J ends lost 4 bases and 6 bases, in that order; junction bases with no gene match: 6. Germline lookup yields CDR1 KGHDR and CDR2 SFDVKD. This CDR3 is built from 15 residues. This CDR3 reads CATSDPGQGSNEQFF. The CDR3 region has the DNA TGTGCCACCAGTGACCCCGGACAGGGGTCCAATGAGCAGTTCTTC.

The chain employs TRBV18 and TRBJ1-5, with TRBD1 matching over 7 bases. V lost 6 bases and J lost 7; bases outside the gene matches: 9. The germline CDR1 and CDR2 sequences are KGHSH and LQKENI. The CDR3 covers 14 residues. CDR3 in DNA: TGTGCCAGCTCCCCCGACAGGGTTCGGCAGCCCCAGCATTTT. This encodes CASSPDRVRQPQHF.

This chain uses TRBV5-1 with TRBJ2-3; tentatively, D is TRBD2 (7 bases). The V gene lost 7 bases and the J gene lost 2 bases, with 17 bases spanning the gap. The CDR3 is 15 residues long. The V gene's germline CDR1 is SGHRS and CDR2 YFSETQ. CDR3 sequence reads: CASHLSGGFTDTQYF. For the CDR3, the DNA is TGCGCCAGCCATCTATCGGGGGGCTTCACAGATACGCAGTATTTT.

The chain carries TRBV12-3 or TRBV12-4 and TRBJ1-5; D unclear. The CDR3 covers 13 residues. Deletions cut 5 bases from V and 9 bases from J, with 14 bases between. The CDR3 loop reads CASSKGLGRPQHF. CDR3 bases: TGTGCCAGCAGTAAAGGACTTGGGCGGCCCCAGCATTTT.

The CDR3 DNA reads as TGTGCCAGCATTTCCGGGGAGACGAGCTCCTACAATGAGCAGTTCTTC. It specifies CASISGETSSYNEQFF. V usage is TRBV27 and J usage is TRBJ2-1, with D perhaps matching TRBD2 (5 bases). The germline V and J ends were trimmed by 7 bases and 0 bases, with 16 bases remaining between them. The CDR3 contains 16 residues. Germline V CDR1 and CDR2: MNHEY, SMNVEV (reference sequence).

This clone was found once. The chain links TRBV27 to TRBJ2-5; tentatively, D is TRBD2 (6 bases). Trimming removed 4 bases from V and 5 bases from J, with 17 bases in between. Germline assignment: CDR1 MNHEY and CDR2 SMNVEV (reference sequence). The CDR3 is made up of 15 amino acids. As DNA, the CDR3 is TGTGCCAGCAGTTCGGGTCATCTAACTAGCGAGACCCAGTACTTC. This gives the protein CASSSGHLTSETQYF.

The CDR3 loop reads CASRIQVSSGNTIYF. The CDR3 bases are TGTGCCAGCAGGATCCAGGTCTCCTCTGGAAACACCATATATTTT. The chain uses TRBV6-5 and TRBJ1-3; D gene ambiguous. V gave up 6 bases and J gave up 0 bases, with 12 bases separating them. The CDR3 runs 15 residues. Germline V lookup: CDR1 MNHEY, CDR2 SVGAGI.

This sequence joins TRBV29-1 and TRBJ2-3; D is undetermined. The CDR3 has 12 amino acids. CDR1 SQVTM and CDR2 ANQGSEA come from the germline V gene. V shed 4 bases and J shed 2 bases, with 7 bases lying between them. CDR3 in amino acids: CSVGRNTDTQYF. CDR3 bases: TGCAGCGTTGGGCGGAACACAGATACGCAGTATTTT.

The genes are TRBV18 and TRBJ2-5; weak D call: TRBD2 (6 bases). Germline CDR1 reads KGHSH; CDR2 reads LQKENI. Trimming removed 6 bases at V and 5 bases at J, with 19 bases between. The CDR3 runs 15 residues. The CDR3 DNA sequence: TGTGCCAGCTCGCCCGGGACTCCCCGGGGGGAGACCCAGTACTTC. Amino acids: CASSPGTPRGETQYF.

The CDR3 sequence: CASGPPGGSNQPQHF. The CDR3 DNA follows: TGTGCTAGTGGTCCCCCCGGGGGGAGCAATCAGCCCCAGCATTTT. This chain links TRBV12-5 with TRBJ1-5; perhaps TRBD1 as D (5 bases). The germline V gene has CDR1 LGHNT and CDR2 FRNRAP. V lost 5 bases and J 1 base, leaving 12 bases between the germline ends. The CDR3 has 15 amino acids.

This clone was counted a few times. V and J are TRBV5-1 and TRBJ1-1; 9 bases are a match to TRBD1. The CDR3 totals 15 residues. Germline V lookup: CDR1 SGHRS, CDR2 YFSETQ. With V trimmed by 4 bases and J by 5 bases, 9 bases remained unmatched. This chain's CDR3 is CASSLRQGEGTEAFF. CDR3 DNA sequence: TGCGCCAGCAGCCTCCGACAGGGGGAGGGAACTGAAGCTTTCTTT.

This clone was found once. This chain links TRBV5-4 with TRBJ1-2, with TRBD1 matching 7 bases. This CDR3 has 15 amino acids. V lost 4 bases, J lost 8 bases, and 14 bases stayed unmatched. In germline, CDR1 is SGHNT, CDR2 YYREEE (reference sequence). CDR3 residues: CASSPTNDRVRGYTF. CDR3 DNA sequence: TGTGCCAGCAGCCCTACTAACGACAGGGTGAGGGGCTACACCTTC.